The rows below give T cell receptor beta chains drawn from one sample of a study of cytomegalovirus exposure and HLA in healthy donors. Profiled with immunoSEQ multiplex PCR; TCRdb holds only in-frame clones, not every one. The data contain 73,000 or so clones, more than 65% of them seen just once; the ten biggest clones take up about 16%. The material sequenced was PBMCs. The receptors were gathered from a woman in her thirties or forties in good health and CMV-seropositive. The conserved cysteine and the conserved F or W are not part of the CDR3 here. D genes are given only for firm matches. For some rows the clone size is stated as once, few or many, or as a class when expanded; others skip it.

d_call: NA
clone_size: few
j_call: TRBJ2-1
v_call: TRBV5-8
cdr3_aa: ASSLEPGNNEQF

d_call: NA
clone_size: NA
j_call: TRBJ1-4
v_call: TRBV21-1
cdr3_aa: ASSPQGLNEKLF

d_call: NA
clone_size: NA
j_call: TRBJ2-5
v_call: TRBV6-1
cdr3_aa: ASTLETQY

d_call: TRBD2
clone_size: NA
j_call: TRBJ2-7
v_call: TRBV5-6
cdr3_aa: ASSTILAEEQY

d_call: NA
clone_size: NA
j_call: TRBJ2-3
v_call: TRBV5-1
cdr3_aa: ASSIDGFTDTQY

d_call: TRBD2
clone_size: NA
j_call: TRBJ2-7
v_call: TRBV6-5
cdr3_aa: ASSSTSGSSYEQY

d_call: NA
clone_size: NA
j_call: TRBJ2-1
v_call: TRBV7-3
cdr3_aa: ASSLREYNEQF

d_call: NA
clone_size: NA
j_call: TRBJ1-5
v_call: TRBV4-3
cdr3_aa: ASSQEVSYQPQH

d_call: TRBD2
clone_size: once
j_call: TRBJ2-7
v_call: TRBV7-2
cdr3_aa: ASSLGLAGSYEQY

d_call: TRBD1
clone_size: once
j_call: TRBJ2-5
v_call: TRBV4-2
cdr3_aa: ASRSSDRGLPSEQY

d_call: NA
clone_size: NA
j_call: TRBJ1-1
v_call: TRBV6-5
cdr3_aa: ASSNLVPMNTEAF

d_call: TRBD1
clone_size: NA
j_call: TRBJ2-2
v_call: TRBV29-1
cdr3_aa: SVPSGTGGTGELF

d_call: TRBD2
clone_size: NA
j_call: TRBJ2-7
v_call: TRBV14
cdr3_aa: ASSQGGGVDLYEQY

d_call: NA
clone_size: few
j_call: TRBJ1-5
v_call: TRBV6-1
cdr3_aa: ASRRDSGGQPQH

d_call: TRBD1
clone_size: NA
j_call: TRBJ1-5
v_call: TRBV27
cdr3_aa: ASSSGLGQGNQPQH

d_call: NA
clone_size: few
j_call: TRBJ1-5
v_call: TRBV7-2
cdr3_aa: ASSLVYQNQPQH

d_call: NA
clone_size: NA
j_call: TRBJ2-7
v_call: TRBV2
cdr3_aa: ASSSRAYEQY

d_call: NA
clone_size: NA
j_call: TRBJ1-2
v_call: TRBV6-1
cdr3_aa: AAGGPEGYT

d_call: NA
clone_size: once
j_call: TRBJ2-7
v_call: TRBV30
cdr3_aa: AWRTGAYEQY

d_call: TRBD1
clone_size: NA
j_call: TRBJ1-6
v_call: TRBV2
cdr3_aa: ASRGTGWAPLH

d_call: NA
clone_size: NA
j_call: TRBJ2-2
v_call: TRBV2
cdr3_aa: ASSVSGEGTGELF

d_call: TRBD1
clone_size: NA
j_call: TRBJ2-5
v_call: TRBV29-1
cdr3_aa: SVGQGAWETQY

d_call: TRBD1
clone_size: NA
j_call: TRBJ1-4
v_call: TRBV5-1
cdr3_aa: ASSPTGQGANEKLF

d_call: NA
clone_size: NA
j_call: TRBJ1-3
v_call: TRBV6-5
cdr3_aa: ASSRAYSGNTIY

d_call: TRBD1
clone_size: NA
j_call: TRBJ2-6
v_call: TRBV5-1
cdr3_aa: ASSLRTGGAAGANVLT

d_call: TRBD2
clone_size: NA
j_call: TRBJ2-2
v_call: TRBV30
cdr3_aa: AWSVAGGIDGGELF

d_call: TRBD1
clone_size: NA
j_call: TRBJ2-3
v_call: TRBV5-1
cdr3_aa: ASSVGQHPTDTQY